The 4 T cell receptor beta chains presented below share a single source sample, sequenced in a study of T cells in Graves' hyperthyroidism and ophthalmopathy. The investigators amplified TCR beta CDR3 regions from RNA transcripts. Primed by the HTBI set, a first-round RT-PCR was run on the TCR CDR3. MiXCR, run by TCRdb on the multiplex PCR reads, gives a single entry per CDR3 protein. The repertoire holds 500,000 or so distinct CDR3 sequences, with more than 15% as singletons. The sequenced material came from blood. The receptors derive from a woman aged 18-30 years with Graves' ophthalmopathy.

This clonotype was counted only a few times. The V gene is TRBV4-1, the J gene TRBJ1-1; the D is unclear. Deletions cut 1 base from V and 3 bases from J, with 12 bases between. CDR1 MGHRA and CDR2 YSYEKL come from the germline V gene. CDR3 length: 15 residues. CDR3 DNA: TGCGCCAGCAGCCAAGTGGCGGGGAGGGACACTGAAGCTTTCTTT. Translated, it gives CASSQVAGRDTEAFF.

This clonotype was seen many times. V is TRBV13 and J is TRBJ2-3; 12 nucleotides align to TRBD1. V dropped 2 bases and J dropped 4; count of bases not matched to a gene: 4. Germline V gives CDR1 PRHDT, CDR2 FYEKMQ (reference sequence). The CDR3 is 16 amino acids. The CDR3 DNA reads as TGTGCCAGCAGCTTAATAGGGGACAGGGGGCCAGATACGCAGTATTTT. Protein: CASSLIGDRGPDTQYF.

With respect to this clonotype: A much larger clone differs by one base, so this may be a read error. The V gene is TRBV2, the J gene TRBJ1-2; D not resolved. The germline gives CDR1 SNHLY, CDR2 FYNNEI. This CDR3 is built from 14 residues. Deletions cut 7 bases from V and 8 bases from J, with 20 bases between. This CDR3 reads CASTTPMGWGGYTF. DNA of the CDR3: TGTGCCAGCACCACCCCAATGGGCTGGGGAGGCTACACCTTC. The full variable domain, rest sourced from reference TRBV2 and TRBJ1-2, is EPEVTQTPSHQVTQMGQEVILRCVPISNHLYFYWYRQILGQKVEFLVSFYNNEISEKSEIFDDQFSVERPDGSNFTLKIRSTKLEDSAMYFCASTTPMGWGGYTFGSGTRLTVV.

This clonotype was recorded a few times. The chain carries TRBV20-1 and TRBJ2-1; perhaps TRBD2 as D (7 bases). From germline, CDR1 is DFQATT and CDR2 SNEGSKA (reference sequence). V dropped 0 bases and J dropped 4 bases, with 16 bases sitting between them. This CDR3 is 16 amino acids long. The CDR3 sequence: CSARDPRGLSYNEQFF. The CDR3 DNA sequence: TGCAGTGCTAGAGATCCCAGGGGACTATCATACAATGAGCAGTTCTTC.